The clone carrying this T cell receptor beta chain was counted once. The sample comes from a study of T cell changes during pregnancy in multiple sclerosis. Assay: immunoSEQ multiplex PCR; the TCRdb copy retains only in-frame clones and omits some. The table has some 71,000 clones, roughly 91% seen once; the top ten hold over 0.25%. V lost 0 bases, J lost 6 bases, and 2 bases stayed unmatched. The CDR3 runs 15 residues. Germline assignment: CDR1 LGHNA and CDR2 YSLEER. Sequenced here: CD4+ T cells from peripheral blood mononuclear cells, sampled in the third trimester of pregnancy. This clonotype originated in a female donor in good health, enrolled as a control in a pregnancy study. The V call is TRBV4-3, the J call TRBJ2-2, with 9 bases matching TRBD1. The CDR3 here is CASSQDTGGPGELFF. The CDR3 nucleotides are TGCGCCAGCAGCCAAGATACAGGGGGCCCCGGGGAGCTGTTTTTT.